This TCR beta chain was profiled in a study of T cells in localized non-small cell lung cancer. Whole-study findings and limits: In adjacent lung, a median around 55 of the top 100 tumor clones were found. A raised T cell density in blood coincided with lengthier overall survival.

As regards this clone: The target antigen is unknown.

Method: immunoSEQ multiplex PCR; TCRdb's copy keeps in-frame clones and lacks some. The table lists tens of thousands of clones, 85% to 90% of them singletons, with less than 20% in the top ten. CDR3 size: 15 residues. J gave up 2 bases and V 2 bases, and 5 bases lay outside the gene matches. From germline, CDR1 is SGDLS and CDR2 YYNGEE. This TCR came from a woman aged 40 to 75 with stage II squamous cell lung carcinoma. The chain carries TRBV9 and TRBJ2-3; 7 nucleotides line up with TRBD1. The sample was PBMCs, taken before any cancer treatment. CDR3 sequence: CASSVEQGITDTQYF. The DNA of the CDR3 is TGTGCCAGCAGCGTCGAACAGGGGATCACAGATACGCAGTATTTT.